This T cell receptor (beta chain) was identified in a study of cytomegalovirus exposure and HLA in healthy donors. Study findings and constraints: With later analysis, a missense DCLRE1C variant became linked to TCR beta V- and J-gene trimming. Apart from CMV serostatus, no immune exposure information was available.

Use of 60 Vbeta and 13 Jbeta primers characterized the PCR. Assay: immunoSEQ multiplex PCR; the TCRdb copy retains only in-frame clones and omits some. Counted here are approximately 97,000 clones, 73% occurring once; the ten biggest clones make up 3.5% to 4.5%. Note on this clone: The antigen remains undetermined.

The V gene end was trimmed by 2 bases and the J gene end by 3 bases; junction bases not matched to a gene: 5. The CDR3 is 15 amino acids. Germline CDR1 reads SGHDT; CDR2 reads YYEEEE. This sequence joins TRBV5-6 and TRBJ2-3, with 8 bases fitting TRBD2. This receptor was obtained from a middle-aged man in good health and CMV-seronegative. What was sequenced was PBMCs. In nucleotides, the CDR3 is TGTGCCAGCAGCTTACGGGGGGGCGGGACAGATACGCAGTATTTT. The encoded protein is CASSLRGGGTDTQYF.